Listed below are T cell receptor beta chains from one sample, sequenced in a study of blood T cell repertoires in COVID-19. Using immunoSEQ multiplex PCR, the repertoire was profiled, and TCRdb retains in-frame clones only, with some absent. This table holds some 350,000 clones, less than 90% found once. Sequencing was performed on PBMCs or T cells enriched from blood (not recorded which). The receptor set was obtained from a woman aged 25 to 45 who had recovered from COVID-19. Each CDR3 is given with its conserved first and last residue. The D gene is left open where the match is weak. Clone sizes are given selectively: once, few, many, or a class where the clone is expanded.

>TRBJ1-5|.|.|TRBV10-3
CAIGETGNQPQHF
TGTGCCATCGGGGAGACGGGCAATCAGCCCCAGCATTTT
>TRBJ2-7|TRBD2|once|TRBV6-4
CASSPTSAGEHEQYF
TGTGCCAGCAGTCCCACCTCAGCGGGAGAACACGAGCAGTACTTC
>TRBJ1-4|TRBD1|.|TRBV30
CAWRDRGPNEKLFF
TGTGCCTGGAGGGACAGGGGCCCTAATGAAAAACTGTTTTTT
>TRBJ1-5|.|once|TRBV27
CASSLSSTRLNQPQHF
TGTGCCAGCAGTCTCTCCTCCACTCGCCTAAATCAGCCCCAGCATTTT
>TRBJ2-1|TRBD1|.|TRBV4-1
CASSQADRALLEQFF
TGCGCCAGCAGCCAAGCCGACAGGGCTCTACTAGAGCAGTTCTTC
>TRBJ2-2|TRBD2|.|TRBV28
CASGLAAGELFF
TGTGCCAGCGGACTAGCTGCCGGGGAGCTGTTTTTT
>TRBJ2-7|.|.|TRBV5-1
CASSPDRRPSYEQYF
TGCGCCAGCAGCCCGGACAGACGGCCCTCCTACGAGCAGTACTTC
>TRBJ2-1|.|once|TRBV19
CASRSLSSYNEQFF
TGTGCCAGTAGGAGCTTATCCTCCTACAATGAGCAGTTCTTC
>TRBJ2-5|TRBD1|.|TRBV13
CASSLGRGQIQETQYF
TGTGCCAGCAGCTTAGGCAGGGGGCAGATACAAGAGACCCAGTACTTC
>TRBJ1-1|.|.|TRBV5-5
CASSLDMVPGAFF
TGTGCCAGCAGCTTGGATATGGTACCCGGAGCTTTCTTT
>TRBJ2-7|TRBD1|.|TRBV6-1
CASSERDRGWYEQYF
TGTGCCAGCAGTGAGCGGGACAGGGGGTGGTACGAGCAGTACTTC
>TRBJ1-2|.|.|TRBV4-1
CASSPGMTGRPRGYTF
TGCGCCAGCAGCCCAGGAATGACAGGACGACCGAGGGGCTACACCTTC
>TRBJ2-1|TRBD2|once|TRBV7-9
CASSFEREAYNEQFF
TGTGCCAGCAGCTTCGAGCGGGAAGCCTACAATGAGCAGTTCTTC
>TRBJ2-1|TRBD1|.|TRBV7-9
CASSLPGQNYNEQFF
TGTGCCAGCAGCTTGCCGGGACAGAACTACAATGAGCAGTTCTTC
>TRBJ1-2|.|.|TRBV3-1/TRBV3-2
CASSQDSSGSGYTF
TGTGCCAGCAGCCAAGATTCGTCGGGAAGTGGCTACACCTTC
>TRBJ2-2|TRBD2|.|TRBV2
CASRAGLLGGELFF
TGTGCCAGCAGAGCGGGACTTCTCGGCGGGGAGCTGTTTTTT
>TRBJ1-4|.|.|TRBV21-1
CASSDPTGGCGKLFF
TGTGCCAGCAGCGACCCGACAGGGGGTTGTGGAAAACTGTTTTTT
>TRBJ1-1|TRBD1|.|TRBV12-5
CASTGTGGNEAFF
TGTGCTAGCACCGGGACAGGAGGTAATGAAGCTTTCTTT
>TRBJ2-2|.|.|TRBV7-9
CASSLAQAIVTGELFF
TGTGCCAGCAGCTTAGCCCAGGCAATTGTCACCGGGGAGCTGTTTTTT
>TRBJ2-2|.|once|TRBV5-4
CASSLGPSGELFF
TGTGCCAGCAGCTTGGGGCCGTCCGGGGAGCTGTTTTTT
>TRBJ2-7|TRBD2|.|TRBV11-2
CASSTGLAGDEQYF
TGTGCCAGCAGCACCGGACTAGCGGGAGACGAGCAGTACTTC
>TRBJ1-3|.|once|TRBV12-5
CASGLGRTALSGNTIYF
TGTGCTAGTGGTTTGGGCCGTACAGCCCTCTCTGGAAACACCATATATTTT
>TRBJ2-5|TRBD2|.|TRBV28
CASTGRPKETQYF
TGTGCCAGCACCGGGAGGCCGAAAGAGACCCAGTACTTC
>TRBJ2-3|.|.|TRBV5-6
CASSFWHTDTQYF
TGTGCCAGCAGCTTCTGGCACACAGATACGCAGTATTTT
>TRBJ2-1|TRBD2|.|TRBV9
CASSVGASGEGWYEQFF
TGTGCCAGCAGCGTAGGGGCTAGCGGGGAGGGTTGGTATGAGCAGTTCTTC
>TRBJ1-1|TRBD1|.|TRBV6-5
CASSYGQGNTEAFF
TGTGCCAGCAGTTACGGACAGGGTAACACTGAAGCTTTCTTT
>TRBJ2-2|TRBD2|.|TRBV18
CASSPGLADHTGELFF
TGTGCCAGCTCACCGGGACTAGCGGATCACACCGGGGAGCTGTTTTTT
>TRBJ1-4|.|.|TRBV7-2
CASSLYGGNEKLFF
TGTGCCAGCAGCCTCTACGGGGGGAATGAAAAACTGTTTTTT
>TRBJ1-4|.|.|TRBV28
CASSLREKLFF
TGTGCCAGCAGTTTGCGGGAAAAACTGTTTTTT
>TRBJ2-7|.|.|TRBV20-1
CSAYLTYEQYF
TGCAGTGCATATCTTACCTACGAGCAGTACTTC
>TRBJ2-1|TRBD1|.|TRBV6-4
CASSEEPGTGYNEQFF
TGTGCCAGCAGTGAGGAACCCGGGACAGGGTACAATGAGCAGTTCTTC
>TRBJ1-4|.|.|TRBV15
CATSRAQGGSEKLFF
TGTGCCACCAGCAGAGCTCAGGGAGGGAGTGAAAAACTGTTTTTT
>TRBJ1-1|TRBD1|.|TRBV4-1
CASSLARTGMNTEAFF
TGCGCCAGCAGCCTCGCCCGGACAGGGATGAACACTGAAGCTTTCTTT
>TRBJ1-4|.|.|TRBV2
CASSDFATNEKLFF
TGTGCCAGCAGTGACTTCGCAACTAATGAAAAACTGTTTTTT
>TRBJ2-7|TRBD1|.|TRBV6-5
CASNRQGGAYEQYF
TGTGCCAGCAACAGACAGGGGGGGGCCTACGAGCAGTACTTC
>TRBJ2-1|.|once|TRBV28
CASSLTPFEQFF
TGTGCCAGCAGCCTGACTCCCTTCGAGCAGTTCTTC
>TRBJ2-5|.|.|TRBV5-1
CASSLEGRQTQYF
TGCGCCAGCAGCTTGGAGGGGCGTCAGACCCAGTACTTC
>TRBJ2-1|TRBD1|.|TRBV4-1
CASSPGQGNEQFF
TGCGCCAGCAGCCCAGGACAGGGCAATGAGCAGTTCTTC
>TRBJ1-1|TRBD1|.|TRBV19
CASSPYGTGRNTEAFF
TGTGCCAGTAGTCCGTACGGGACAGGCCGGAACACTGAAGCTTTCTTT
>TRBJ2-6|.|.|TRBV9
CASSVEGAVHSGANVLTF
TGTGCCAGCAGCGTAGAAGGGGCAGTCCACTCTGGGGCCAACGTCCTGACTTTC
>TRBJ1-5|.|once|TRBV7-9
CASSLADTDSNQPQHF
TGTGCCAGCAGCTTAGCGGACACCGATAGCAATCAGCCCCAGCATTTT
>TRBJ2-7|TRBD1|.|TRBV28
CASSSPGQQYEQYF
TGTGCCAGCAGTTCCCCGGGACAGCAATACGAGCAGTACTTC
>TRBJ2-6|TRBD2|.|TRBV11-2
CASKGLASGANVLTF
TGTGCCAGCAAGGGACTAGCTTCTGGGGCCAACGTCCTGACTTTC
>TRBJ2-7|TRBD2|.|TRBV6-5
CATSLTSGLYYEQYF
TGTGCCACCTCATTGACTAGCGGGTTATACTACGAGCAGTACTTC
>TRBJ2-7|.|.|TRBV19
CASSIPGFGSGVEQYF
TGTGCCAGTAGTATACCTGGGTTCGGGAGCGGAGTCGAGCAGTACTTC
>TRBJ2-2|TRBD1|.|TRBV24-1
CATSESGGRGGELFF
TGTGCCACCAGTGAGTCAGGGGGCCGTGGCGGGGAGCTGTTTTTT
>TRBJ2-3|TRBD2|.|TRBV4-2
CASSQEGGSGRVDTQYF
TGTGCCAGCAGCCAAGAAGGTGGTAGCGGGAGGGTTGATACGCAGTATTTT
>TRBJ1-4|.|.|TRBV29-1
CSVEDRVRGSEKLFF
TGCAGCGTTGAAGATCGGGTCAGGGGATCGGAAAAACTGTTTTTT
>TRBJ1-3|.|.|TRBV5-4
CASSSAGTKNTIYF
TGTGCCAGCAGCTCTGCCGGGACTAAAAACACCATATATTTT
>TRBJ2-1|TRBD1|.|TRBV2
CASSVQGVYNEQFF
TGTGCCAGCAGTGTACAGGGGGTTTACAATGAGCAGTTCTTC
>TRBJ2-2|TRBD2|.|TRBV2
CASRTSGNPAGELFF
TGTGCCAGCAGAACTAGCGGGAATCCGGCCGGGGAGCTGTTTTTT
>TRBJ2-7|TRBD2|.|TRBV23-1
CASSQSEAGVRYEQYF
TGCGCCAGCAGTCAATCGGAAGCGGGAGTGAGATACGAGCAGTACTTC